The present T cell receptor (beta chain) was sequenced within a study of patients and donors after allogeneic stem cell transplantation. There are many counts of this clonotype. One entry per CDR3 protein, called by TCRdb with MiXCR from the RT-PCR reads. Here the sample spans over 350,000 distinct CDR3 sequences, 15% to 20% being singletons. V was pared by 4 bases and J by 6 bases, with 17 bases of the junction left unmatched. The CDR3 sequence is 17 residues long. Looked up from germline, CDR1 is DFQATT and CDR2 is SNEGSKA (reference sequence). This chain joins TRBV20-1 and TRBJ1-2; 10 bases align to TRBD1. The specimen sequenced was blood, either unsorted or a sorted T cell fraction (not recorded which). This sequence was found in a human donor who was either an allogeneic HSCT recipient or a stem cell or donor lymphocyte infusion donor (not recorded which). It is not recorded whose cells these are; they may come from a transplant donor. The CDR3 DNA follows: TGCAGTGCTATGTCCCGGGACAGGGGAATAAAGAGGGATGGCTACACCTTC. Amino acids: CSAMSRDRGIKRDGYTF.